The 6 T cell receptor beta chains presented below share a single source sample, sequenced in a study of blood T cell repertoires in COVID-19. Repertoires were generated with immunoSEQ multiplex PCR, while TCRdb's copy carries only in-frame clones and drops some. Of roughly 300,000 clones in the sample, around four fifths were seen once. Sequenced material: peripheral blood. The receptors stem from a woman in her forties or fifties with acute or convalescent COVID-19.

This chain links TRBV7-7 with TRBJ2-5; TRBD2 matches 7 bases. V was clipped by 1 base and J by 4 bases; unmatched bases: 6. CDR1 and CDR2 from the germline V gene are SSHAT and FNYEAQ (reference sequence). The CDR3 totals 15 residues. The CDR3 is CASSLGGSPPETQYF. CDR3 DNA sequence: TGTGCCAGCAGCTTAGGCGGGAGCCCCCCAGAGACCCAGTACTTC.

The chain combines TRBV4-1 with TRBJ2-7; TRBD1 agrees at 7 bases. V lost 5 bases and J lost 2; bases outside the gene matches: 9. The CDR3 has 15 amino acids. Germline V CDR1 and CDR2: MGHRA, YSYEKL. CDR3 protein: CASSYGTATTYEQYF. CDR3 in DNA: TGCGCCAGCAGCTATGGGACAGCCACTACCTACGAGCAGTACTTC.

The CDR3 reads CASSIAGGRVYNEQFF. The DNA of the CDR3 is TGTGCCAGTAGTATAGCGGGCGGGAGGGTCTACAATGAGCAGTTCTTC. J is TRBJ2-1 and V is TRBV19; 9 bases fit TRBD2. The CDR3 runs to 16 residues. The ends lost 1 base at V and 3 bases at J; junction bases unmatched: 4. CDR1 and CDR2 from the germline V gene are LNHDA and SQIVND (reference sequence).

This clone showed up just once. The gene calls are TRBV3-1 (or the pseudogene TRBV3-2) and TRBJ2-1, with 8 bases aligning to TRBD2. V was clipped by 6 bases and J by 2 bases; unmatched bases: 12. Per germline, CDR1 LGHDT and CDR2 YNNKEL (reference sequence). This CDR3 has 17 residues. The chain's CDR3 is CASRGTTGGNAYNEQFF. The CDR3 nucleotides are TGTGCCAGCAGGGGGACAACGGGAGGGAACGCCTACAATGAGCAGTTCTTC.

The rearrangement uses TRBV7-2 and TRBJ2-1; 9 positions agree with TRBD2. The CDR3 contains 16 residues. Germline V gene sequence: CDR1 SGHTA, CDR2 FQGNSA. V lost 1 base, J lost 9 bases, and 10 bases stayed unmatched. In DNA form, the CDR3 reads TGTGCCAGCAGCTTAGAGAGCGGGAGGCCCTTTGCTGAGCAGTTCTTC. This codes for CASSLESGRPFAEQFF.

The chain employs TRBV7-2 and TRBJ2-7; TRBD1 matches 11 bases. The CDR3 loop spans 14 amino acids. Trimming at V came to 4 bases and at J to 5 bases, leaving 4 bases not matched to a gene. Per the germline V gene, CDR1 is SGHTA and CDR2 is FQGNSA. CDR3 protein: CASSSGTGGNEQYF. CDR3 in DNA: TGTGCCAGCAGCTCCGGGACAGGGGGAAACGAGCAGTACTTC.